Presented here are 10 T cell receptor beta chains from one specimen sequenced in a study of T cell changes during pregnancy in multiple sclerosis (dated by TCRdb to between 2017 and 2020). Library generation was performed with the immunoSEQ multiplex PCR assay. As stored in TCRdb, this immuneACCESS dataset retains in-frame rearrangements with V and J assigned. A fraction of the clones does not appear; measured against another copy, unresolved V genes explain less than half of the discrepancy, and the remainder lacks a known reason. For this sample there are some 100,000 clones; just over 90% appear just once. Around 1.2% of the sample comes from the top ten. The starting material was peripheral blood, obtained in the second trimester of pregnancy. These receptors were collected from a female donor with multiple sclerosis, enrolled in a pregnancy study.

The chain joins TRBV5-1 to TRBJ2-2, with TRBD2 matching 14 bases. This CDR3 has 16 residues. V shed 3 bases, J shed 6 bases, and the junction held 4 bases outside the gene matches. Germline V lookup: CDR1 SGHRS, CDR2 YFSETQ. This chain's CDR3 is CASSSATSGGAGELFF. CDR3 DNA: TGCGCCAGCAGCTCCGCGACTAGCGGGGGGGCCGGGGAGCTGTTTTTT. Using reference TRBV5-1 and TRBJ2-2 for the parts outside the CDR3, the full variable domain is KAGVTQTPRYLIKTRGQQVTLSCSPISGHRSVSWYQQTPGQGLQFLFEYFSETQRNKGNFPGRFSGRQFSNSRSEMNVSTLELGDSALYLCASSSATSGGAGELFFGEGSRLTVL.

The chain combines TRBV11-1 with TRBJ2-1; 8 positions agree with TRBD2. The germline CDR1 and CDR2 sequences are SGHAT and FQDESV (reference sequence). After removal of 2 bases from V and 14 bases from J, the junction contained 14 bases not matched to a gene. The CDR3 is 15 amino acids. The CDR3: CASSLNPSGSTLKFF. CDR3 sequence (DNA): TGTGCCAGCAGCTTAAATCCGAGCGGGAGCACTTTAAAGTTCTTC.

The chain is built from TRBV19 and TRBJ1-2; TRBD1 matches 9 bases. CDR1 and CDR2 (germline): LNHDA, SQIVND (reference sequence). The CDR3 has 13 amino acids. The trim removed 5 bases at V and 4 bases at J, leaving 2 bases unmatched. The CDR3 DNA is TGTGCCAGTAGTCCGACAGGGGGCTATGGCTACACCTTC. This translates into CASSPTGGYGYTF.

J is TRBJ1-4 and V is TRBV5-4, with unresolved D. Germline V gene sequence: CDR1 SGHNT, CDR2 YYREEE (reference sequence). CDR3 length: 14 residues. Trimming pared 0 bases from V and 5 bases from J, leaving 8 bases between. CDR3 DNA sequence: TGTGCCAGCAGCTTGGAACAGAAGAATGAAAAACTGTTTTTT. Protein product: CASSLEQKNEKLFF.

The chain is built from TRBV7-2 and TRBJ1-1, with D perhaps matching TRBD1 (6 bases). CDR3 length: 14 residues. V lost 1 base, J lost 4 bases, and 10 bases lay in between. Germline CDR1 and CDR2: SGHTA and FQGNSA. CDR3 sequence reads: CASSLVGGVTEAFF. Written as DNA, the CDR3 is TGTGCCAGCAGCTTAGTAGGGGGGGTCACTGAAGCTTTCTTT. Full variable domain (remainder filled in from reference TRBV7-2 and TRBJ1-1): GAGVSQSPSNKVTEKGKDVELRCDPISGHTALYWYRQSLGQGLEFLIYFQGNSAPDKSGLPSDRFSAERTGGSVSTLTIQRTQQEDSAVYLCASSLVGGVTEAFFGQGTRLTVV.

J is TRBJ1-5 and V is TRBV9, with TRBD1 matching over 12 bases. CDR1 is SGDLS, CDR2 YYNGEE, per germline. The CDR3 totals 17 residues. Trimming cost V 0 bases and J 5 bases; bases outside gene matches: 6. Here the CDR3 reads CASSVGGTGGRDQPQHF. As DNA, the CDR3 is TGTGCCAGCAGCGTAGGCGGGACAGGGGGCAGGGATCAGCCCCAGCATTTT.

This chain uses TRBV5-5 with TRBJ1-4; D ambiguous. The germline V and J ends were trimmed by 4 bases and 0 bases, with 13 bases remaining between them. This CDR3 has 16 amino acids. Germline CDR1 is SGHKS and CDR2 is YYEKEE (reference sequence). The CDR3 protein is CASSPLYPATNEKLFF. CDR3 DNA: TGTGCCAGCAGCCCCCTTTATCCAGCAACTAATGAAAAACTGTTTTTT.

The rearrangement uses TRBV2 and TRBJ1-1, with D perhaps matching TRBD1 (6 bases). The CDR3 runs to 15 residues. V was cut by 1 base and J by 6 bases, with 15 bases left in between. CDR1 is SNHLY, CDR2 FYNNEI, per germline. The CDR3 nucleotides are TGTGCCAGCAGTGAAGGGGGCGGGGGCTTTTCTGAAGCTTTCTTT. Protein: CASSEGGGGFSEAFF.

The chain employs TRBV27 and TRBJ2-1, with 10 bases that match TRBD2. Trimming cost V 0 bases and J 4 bases; bases outside gene matches: 9. CDR1 is MNHEY, CDR2 SMNVEV, per germline (reference sequence). The CDR3 runs 18 residues. CDR3 bases: TGTGCCAGCAGTTTATCTGGGTTGGGACTAGCGCTGTACAATGAGCAGTTCTTC. Protein: CASSLSGLGLALYNEQFF.

The chain employs TRBV6-5 and TRBJ1-1; weak D call: TRBD1 (5 bases). Germline values: CDR1 MNHEY, CDR2 SVGAGI. V was cut by 7 bases and J by 4 bases, with 16 bases left in between. The CDR3 covers 14 residues. CDR3 in amino acids: CASTWTNFPTEAFF. CDR3 nucleotide sequence: TGTGCCAGCACGTGGACAAATTTTCCCACTGAAGCTTTCTTT.